This TCR beta chain is drawn from a study of beta chain features in type 1 diabetes. Notes on the study in general: A moderate, significant TCRB CDR3 shortening appeared in type 1 diabetes across four CD4+ subsets.

All of the isolated RNA was reverse transcribed, so expressed TCRB transcripts were sequenced. Using immunoSEQ multiplex PCR, the repertoire was profiled, and TCRdb retains in-frame clones only, with some absent. The table records around 310,000 clones, less than 15% of them present only once. Turning to this clone: Its antigen remains unidentified.

Germline-derived CDR1 and CDR2 are SGHTA and FQGTGA. Between the trimmed V and J ends, which lost 1 base and 3 bases, there was a span of 6 bases. The CDR3 consists of 13 residues. The source material was naive CD4+ T cells from blood. The sequence was obtained from a woman aged 18-30 years with type 1 diabetes. V gene TRBV7-3 combines with J gene TRBJ2-5, with TRBD1 as a possible D gene (6 bases). CDR3 protein: CASSLNREETQYF. Here the CDR3 DNA reads TGTGCCAGCAGCTTAAACAGGGAAGAGACCCAGTACTTC.